This passage covers 4 T cell receptor beta chains from one sample sequenced in a study of PD-1 and CTLA-4 blockade in melanoma. Some clones are missing from TCRdb's copy, which holds only in-frame ones; the method was immunoSEQ multiplex PCR. The data show 20,000 or so clones, with roughly 88% seen just once and 7.8% held by the top ten. Here the sequenced sample was CD8+ T cells from peripheral blood, taken before anti-PD-1 treatment. The receptors were gathered from a human donor with melanoma.

The V call is TRBV7-9, the J call TRBJ2-2; TRBD2 is a possible D gene (7 bases). The CDR3 is 15 amino acids. V was pared by 3 bases and J by 2 bases, with 10 bases between. The germline gives CDR1 SEHNR, CDR2 FQNEAQ (reference sequence). CDR3 protein: CASSLGGLNTGELFF. The CDR3 DNA follows: TGTGCCAGCAGCTTGGGGGGGCTAAACACCGGGGAGCTGTTTTTT.

The chain couples TRBV30 to TRBJ2-2, with 9 bases aligning to TRBD1. CDR1 and CDR2 from the germline V gene are GTSNPN and SVGIG (reference sequence). The CDR3 consists of 15 residues. Trimming removed 0 bases from V and 2 bases from J; junction bases left unmatched: 1. The CDR3 loop reads CAWSVGQGNTGELFF. CDR3 in DNA: TGTGCCTGGAGTGTGGGACAGGGAAACACCGGGGAGCTGTTTTTT.

The J gene is TRBJ1-1, the V gene TRBV12-3 or TRBV12-4; D gene unclear. The CDR3 covers 11 residues. V gave up 3 bases and J gave up 7 bases, with 6 bases separating them. This CDR3 is CASSLTGEAFF. In DNA, the CDR3 is TGTGCCAGCAGTTTGACGGGTGAAGCTTTCTTT.

This clone appeared a few times. The chain has TRBV4-1 and TRBJ2-7; D is possibly TRBD1 (6 bases). The CDR3 runs to 14 residues. The V gene lost 0 bases and the J gene lost 0 bases, with 6 bases spanning the gap. Germline V gene sequence: CDR1 MGHRA, CDR2 YSYEKL. DNA for the CDR3: TGCGCCAGCAGCCAAGAGGACAGCTCCTACGAGCAGTACTTC. Its translation: CASSQEDSSYEQYF.